Listed below are T cell receptor beta chains from one sample, sequenced in a study of T cells in Graves' hyperthyroidism and ophthalmopathy. One entry per CDR3 protein, called by TCRdb with MiXCR from the multiplex PCR reads. The sample has approximately 360,000 distinct CDR3 sequences, around 25% seen once. Sequenced: blood. All receptors derive from a man in his fifties or sixties with Graves' hyperthyroidism. Each CDR3 is given with its conserved first and last residue. A D gene is named only where the DNA matches it firmly. Clone size appears in some rows only: once, few, many, or a class for an expanded clone.

>TRBJ2-5|TRBV10-2|few|TRBD2|15
TGCGCCAGCAGCGTAGCGGGAGGGCCGTGGGAGACCCAGTACTTC
CASSVAGGPWETQYF
>TRBJ2-1|TRBV3-1|few|TRBD2|17
TGTGCCAGCAGCCAAACCCTCACTAGCGGGAGTGGCAATGAGCAGTTCTTC
CASSQTLTSGSGNEQFF
>TRBJ2-3|TRBV5-4|once|TRBD2|13
TGTGCCAACAGCGCGGCGGGGGACGGTACGCAGTATTTT
CANSAAGDGTQYF
>TRBJ1-1|TRBV18|many|NA|14
TGTGCCAGCTCACCAAAAACTGGGAACACTGAAGCTTTCTTT
CASSPKTGNTEAFF
>TRBJ1-2|TRBV5-1|NA|NA|14
TGCGCCAGCAGCTTGTCAGGGGACAACTATGGCTACACCTTC
CASSLSGDNYGYTF
>TRBJ2-7|TRBV19|few|NA|17
TGTGCCAGTAGTATGGGCCCCCTAGAGCGGTACTCCTACGAGCAGTACTTC
CASSMGPLERYSYEQYF
>TRBJ1-4|TRBV10-3|NA|NA|14
TGTGCCATCAGTGACCCGAGTTATAATGAAAAACTGTTTTTT
CAISDPSYNEKLFF
>TRBJ2-2|TRBV25-1|NA|TRBD1|16
TGTGCCAGCAGTGCTACTTGGGACAGATCCGGTGGGGAGCTGTTTTTT
CASSATWDRSGGELFF
>TRBJ2-5|TRBV7-9|few|TRBD1|15
TGTGCCAGCAGCCCAGACAGGGGGCGCCTGCAGACCCAGTACTTC
CASSPDRGRLQTQYF
>TRBJ2-3|TRBV5-1|many|TRBD2|15
TGCGCCAGCAGCTTTGCGGGAGCGGGCACAGATACGCAGTATTTT
CASSFAGAGTDTQYF
>TRBJ2-5|TRBV2|many|NA|17
TGTGCCAGCAGGCTCCCCTCTAGGGGGGCGGTTGGAGAGACCCAGTACTTC
CASRLPSRGAVGETQYF
>TRBJ1-2|TRBV7-9|NA|TRBD1|17
TGTGCCAGCAGCTCAGACCACGGGGACAGGGGGCTTGGCGGCTACACCTTC
CASSSDHGDRGLGGYTF
>TRBJ1-5|TRBV9|NA|NA|14
TGTGCCAGCAGCGTAGATGAGGGAGAACAGCCCCAGCATTTT
CASSVDEGEQPQHF
>TRBJ2-7|TRBV7-2|once|TRBD2|15
TGCGCCAGCAGCCAAGTGAGCAGGGAGGGTTACGAGCAGTACTTC
CASSQVSREGYEQYF
>TRBJ2-1|TRBV11-2|few|NA|15
TGTGCCAGCAGCCCAGGGGTGGGCTCCTACAATGAGCAGTTCTTC
CASSPGVGSYNEQFF
>TRBJ2-2|TRBV7-3|NA|NA|15
TGTGCCAGCAGCTTAACTGAGGGAGGCACCGGGGAGCTGTTTTTT
CASSLTEGGTGELFF
>TRBJ2-1|TRBV24-1|NA|NA|13
TGTGCCACCAGTGATTCTTACCCTCCAGAGCAGTTCTTC
CATSDSYPPEQFF
>TRBJ2-7|TRBV29-1|NA|TRBD1|14
TGCAGCGTTGAAGGGACAGGGGTTGGGGGCGAGCAGTACTTC
CSVEGTGVGGEQYF
>TRBJ2-7|TRBV28|NA|TRBD2|16
TGTGCCGGCAGTTTTTATAGGGCTAGCGGGAGTGGCGAGCAGTACTTC
CAGSFYRASGSGEQYF
>TRBJ2-1|TRBV6-1|NA|TRBD2|16
TGTGCCAGCAGCCCTCAAGCGGGAGGGCCGTACAATGAGCAGTTCTTC
CASSPQAGGPYNEQFF
>TRBJ2-7|TRBV28|many|NA|14
TGTGCCAGCAGTTTGGAGGGACAAATCTACGAGCAGTACTTC
CASSLEGQIYEQYF
>TRBJ2-1|TRBV15|many|NA|13
TGTGCCACCAGCGGAAATCCCTACAATGAGCAGTTCTTC
CATSGNPYNEQFF
>TRBJ2-7|TRBV5-1|few|TRBD2|15
TGCGCCAGCAGTCTAGCCAGCGGGACCTCCTACGAGCAGTACTTC
CASSLASGTSYEQYF
>TRBJ2-2|TRBV20-1|NA|TRBD2|14
TGCAGTGCTGGGCTAGCGGGAGGTATCGGGGAGCTGTTTTTT
CSAGLAGGIGELFF
>TRBJ2-5|TRBV28|NA|NA|14
TGTGCCAGCAGTTATGACCGGGCCGGAGAGACCCAGTACTTC
CASSYDRAGETQYF
>TRBJ2-7|TRBV5-1|NA|TRBD2|13
TGCGCCAGCAGCCTACCTGGGAGGGTCGAGCAGTACTTC
CASSLPGRVEQYF
>TRBJ2-5|TRBV12-3/TRBV12-4|many|TRBD1|17
TGTGCCAGCAGTTTTGCCCGGACAGGTCCCGTCCAAGAGACCCAGTACTTC
CASSFARTGPVQETQYF
>TRBJ1-1|TRBV5-1|many|NA|13
TGCGCCAGCAGCTGGGACTCCAACACTGAAGCTTTCTTT
CASSWDSNTEAFF
>TRBJ2-1|TRBV7-2|many|TRBD2|15
TGTGCCAGCAGCCGGGCCCCCCGGGGAGGGAATGAGCAGTTCTTC
CASSRAPRGGNEQFF
>TRBJ1-2|TRBV2|few|NA|10
TGTGCCAGCAGACAGAAAAGCTACACCTTC
CASRQKSYTF
>TRBJ2-7|TRBV20-1|many|NA|15
TGCAGTGCTAGTTATACAGGACGGTTAACCTACGAGCAGTACTTC
CSASYTGRLTYEQYF
>TRBJ1-2|TRBV6-5|NA|TRBD1|17
TGTGCCAGCAGTTACGGGCCGCCAACGACAGGGGAGTATGGCTACACCTTC
CASSYGPPTTGEYGYTF
>TRBJ2-1|TRBV28|many|NA|16
TGTGCCAGCGGAACCACGGGACTCCCCCCCCACAATGAGCAGTTCTTC
CASGTTGLPPHNEQFF
>TRBJ2-1|TRBV20-1|once|NA|14
TGCAGTGCCGTTCCGACGGGCCGCTACAATGAGCAGTTCTTC
CSAVPTGRYNEQFF
>TRBJ2-3|TRBV18|few|TRBD1|13
TGTGCCGGAAACAGGGGAGCGGCAGATACGCAGTATTTT
CAGNRGAADTQYF
>TRBJ2-1|TRBV7-3|few|TRBD2|13
TGTGCCAGCAGCTCCTCTAGCGGCAGTGAGCAGTTCTTC
CASSSSSGSEQFF
>TRBJ1-3|TRBV7-2|NA|NA|16
TGTGCCAGCAGCTCCAGAGGGACGGCGGGCAGAAACACCATATATTTT
CASSSRGTAGRNTIYF
>TRBJ2-5|TRBV7-6|few|TRBD2|15
TGTGCCAGCAGCGTAGGCGGGAGGAGCCAAGAGACCCAGTACTTC
CASSVGGRSQETQYF
>TRBJ2-1|TRBV11-2|few|TRBD2|15
TGTGCCAGCAGCTTAGAAGGCGGGAGGGTGAATGAGCAGTTCTTC
CASSLEGGRVNEQFF
>TRBJ2-5|TRBV5-1|NA|NA|12
TGCGCCAGCGCCGGGGCAAGGGAGACCCAGTACTTC
CASAGARETQYF
>TRBJ1-3|TRBV19|once|TRBD1|16
TGTGCCAGTAGTATAGGTGGGACAGGGCACGGAAACACCATATATTTT
CASSIGGTGHGNTIYF
>TRBJ1-1|TRBV7-3|NA|NA|17
TGTGCCAGCAACTTAATGGTCGCGGTAGGACTGAACACTGAAGCTTTCTTT
CASNLMVAVGLNTEAFF
>TRBJ2-5|TRBV2|few|NA|14
TGTGCCAGCAGGATGGGGGACTCAAAAGAGACCCAGTACTTC
CASRMGDSKETQYF
>TRBJ1-5|TRBV6-5|NA|NA|16
TGTGCCAGCAGTTCAAAGGGACCCATCAGCAATCAGCCCCAGCATTTT
CASSSKGPISNQPQHF